This is a list of T cell receptor beta chains from one sample in a study of blood T cell repertoires in COVID-19. Generated by immunoSEQ multiplex PCR, the TCRdb table keeps only in-frame clones and is missing some. Counted here are fewer than 350,000 clones, about 85% occurring once; the ten biggest clones make up under 2%. Sequencing used PBMCs or T cells enriched from blood (not recorded which). The receptors originated from a woman aged 25 to 39 who had been exposed to COVID-19. Each CDR3 is given with its conserved first and last residue. Each record gives: J gene, V gene, D gene, clone size, CDR3 DNA, CDR3 protein. The D gene is left open where the match is weak. A row's size may be missing; if present it is once, few, many or a size class.

>TRBJ2-5|TRBV5-1|TRBD2|NA
TGCGCCAGCAGCTTTGCCGGGACTAGCGGGGGGGAGGCCCAGTACTTC
CASSFAGTSGGEAQYF
>TRBJ1-2|TRBV19|TRBD1|NA
TGTGCCAGTAGGATGACGGGACAGGGGAACTATGGCTACACCTTC
CASRMTGQGNYGYTF
>TRBJ1-5|TRBV28|NA|NA
TGTGCCAGCAGTTTGGGGCTGAGCAATCAGCCCCAGCATTTT
CASSLGLSNQPQHF
>TRBJ1-2|TRBV7-9|NA|once
TGTGCCAGCAGCCCCGGACAGACTTTCAACTATGGCTACACCTTC
CASSPGQTFNYGYTF
>TRBJ2-7|TRBV30|NA|NA
TGTGCCTGGACAGGTTCGGGGACTCGGTACTTC
CAWTGSGTRYF
>TRBJ1-3|TRBV5-6|NA|NA
TGTGCCAGCAGCTTATCGACAGTTGGAAACACCATATATTTT
CASSLSTVGNTIYF
>TRBJ1-2|TRBV9|NA|NA
TGTGCCAGCAGCGTAGGCATCTCAGGGGCAGACTATGGCTACACCTTC
CASSVGISGADYGYTF
>TRBJ2-4|TRBV30|NA|NA
TGTGCCTGGAGTAACGGAGGCCCCACGGGGAACATTCAGTACTTC
CAWSNGGPTGNIQYF
>TRBJ2-3|TRBV4-3|TRBD2|NA
TGCGCCAGCAGCCAGAGCGGGGGGATGATACTCACAGATACGCAGTATTTT
CASSQSGGMILTDTQYF
>TRBJ1-5|TRBV18|NA|NA
TGTGCCAGCTCACCAACAGTTGGCAATCAGCCCCAGCATTTT
CASSPTVGNQPQHF
>TRBJ2-3|TRBV29-1|TRBD1|NA
TGCAGCTCCCGGAGTGAGGTCGGGACAGGGGGTTTGGATACGCAGTATTTT
CSSRSEVGTGGLDTQYF
>TRBJ2-2|TRBV30|TRBD2|NA
TGTGCCTGGGCAATCCTCCGGGTTAGCGGGGGGGCCGGGGAGCTGTTTTTT
CAWAILRVSGGAGELFF
>TRBJ1-6|TRBV10-3|NA|NA
TGTGCCATCAGACTCTCAGGGGATAATTCACCCCTCCACTTT
CAIRLSGDNSPLHF
>TRBJ2-7|TRBV27|TRBD1|NA
TGTGCCAGCAGTTCCCCGTTACGACAGGGGAAGCAGTACTTC
CASSSPLRQGKQYF
>TRBJ2-7|TRBV10-3|NA|NA
TGTGCCATCAGTGATTACCGAACTAGAGGCTACGAGCAGTACTTC
CAISDYRTRGYEQYF
>TRBJ2-7|TRBV4-2|TRBD2|NA
TGTGCCAGCAGCCAACTAACTAGCGGGGGGAATAGCTACGAGCAGTACTTC
CASSQLTSGGNSYEQYF
>TRBJ1-1|TRBV28|NA|few
TGTGCCAGCAATGAACGGTCCATATACACTGAAGCTTTCTTT
CASNERSIYTEAFF
>TRBJ2-5|TRBV20-1|NA|NA
TGCAGTGCTTTAAAGAGGACCCAGTACTTC
CSALKRTQYF
>TRBJ2-7|TRBV13|TRBD2|NA
TGTGCCAGCAGCTTAGCCGGGACTAGTCTAGCGCAGTACTTC
CASSLAGTSLAQYF
>TRBJ1-6|TRBV27|TRBD1|few
TGTGCCAGCAGTTTAGGGACAGGGGGTTCACCCCTCCACTTT
CASSLGTGGSPLHF
>TRBJ1-1|TRBV13|NA|few
TGTGCCAGCAGCGGTACAGGGATGAACACTGAAGCTTTCTTT
CASSGTGMNTEAFF
>TRBJ2-2|TRBV19|NA|NA
TGTGCCAGTAGATCGTTAGGCAGGTTAACCGGGGAGCTGTTTTTT
CASRSLGRLTGELFF
>TRBJ2-7|TRBV9|TRBD1|few
TGTGCCAGCAGCGTAGGGACAGGGGTTTACGAGCAGTACTTC
CASSVGTGVYEQYF
>TRBJ1-4|TRBV28|NA|NA
TGTGCCAGCAGCCACGGACAGAGGAATGAAAAACTGTTTTTT
CASSHGQRNEKLFF
>TRBJ2-2|TRBV5-1|NA|NA
TGCGCCAGCAGCTTCCTCACAGCGAACACCGGGGAGCTGTTTTTT
CASSFLTANTGELFF
>TRBJ2-4|TRBV7-8|NA|NA
TGTGCCAGCAGCTTTGCAGGGACCAAAAACATTCAGTACTTC
CASSFAGTKNIQYF
>TRBJ2-5|TRBV30|NA|once
TGTGCCTGGAGTGCTCCCGAGAATCCGTACTTC
CAWSAPENPYF
>TRBJ2-3|TRBV4-1|NA|once
TGCGCCAGCAGCCTTACCCCCAGGGCGGCAGATACGCAGTATTTT
CASSLTPRAADTQYF
>TRBJ2-5|TRBV5-8|NA|NA
TGTGCCAGCAGCTTGATTACAGTTCAAGAGACCCAGTACTTC
CASSLITVQETQYF
>TRBJ1-3|TRBV10-3|NA|NA
TGTGCCATCAGTGAGCCGACAGCACACCTCTCTGGAAACACCATATATTTT
CAISEPTAHLSGNTIYF